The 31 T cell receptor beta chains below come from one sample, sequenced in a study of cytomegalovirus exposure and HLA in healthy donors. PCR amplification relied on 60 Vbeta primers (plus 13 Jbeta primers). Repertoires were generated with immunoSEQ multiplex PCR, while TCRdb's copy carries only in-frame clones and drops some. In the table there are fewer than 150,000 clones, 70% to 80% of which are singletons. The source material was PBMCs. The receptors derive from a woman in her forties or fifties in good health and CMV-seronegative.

In DNA form, the CDR3 reads TGCAGCGTTGAGCTAGCCCGGGGGGGGGAGCTGTTTTTT. Protein: CSVELARGGELFF. This rearrangement joins TRBV29-1 to TRBJ2-2, with D perhaps matching TRBD2 (6 bases). The CDR3 is 13 amino acids. Germline assignment: CDR1 SQVTM and CDR2 ANQGSEA. V lost 3 bases to trimming and J lost 8 bases, with 13 bases between them.

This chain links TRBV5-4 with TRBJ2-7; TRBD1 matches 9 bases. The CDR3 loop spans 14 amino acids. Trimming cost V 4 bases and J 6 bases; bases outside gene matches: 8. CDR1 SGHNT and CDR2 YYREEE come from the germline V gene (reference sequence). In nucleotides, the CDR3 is TGTGCCAGCAGCCCCCAGGACAGGGGCCGCGAGCAGTACTTC. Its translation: CASSPQDRGREQYF. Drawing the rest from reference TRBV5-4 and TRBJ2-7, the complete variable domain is ETGVTQSPTHLIKTRGQQVTLRCSSQSGHNTVSWYQQALGQGPQFIFQYYREEENGRGNFPPRFSGLQFPNYSSELNVNALELDDSALYLCASSPQDRGREQYFGPGTRLTVT.

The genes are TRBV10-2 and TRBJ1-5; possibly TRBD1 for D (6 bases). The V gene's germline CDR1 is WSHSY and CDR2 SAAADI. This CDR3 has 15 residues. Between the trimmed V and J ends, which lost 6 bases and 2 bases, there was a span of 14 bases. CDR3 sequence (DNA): TGCGCCAGCAGAGAATCAGGGGATGGCAATCAGCCCCAGCATTTT. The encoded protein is CASRESGDGNQPQHF.

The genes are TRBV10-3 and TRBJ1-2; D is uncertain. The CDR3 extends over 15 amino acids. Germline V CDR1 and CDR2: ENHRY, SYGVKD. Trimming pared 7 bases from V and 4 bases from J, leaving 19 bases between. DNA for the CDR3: TGTGCCATCACTAGAGAGGCGCTACCGCCCTATGGCTACACCTTC. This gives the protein CAITREALPPYGYTF.

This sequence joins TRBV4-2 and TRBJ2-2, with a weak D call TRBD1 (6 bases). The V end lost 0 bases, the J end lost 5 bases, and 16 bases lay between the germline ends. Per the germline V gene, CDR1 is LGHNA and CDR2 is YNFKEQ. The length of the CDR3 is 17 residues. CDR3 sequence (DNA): TGTGCCAGCAGCCAAGATGAACAGGGCATAGGGACCGGGGAGCTGTTTTTT. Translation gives CASSQDEQGIGTGELFF.

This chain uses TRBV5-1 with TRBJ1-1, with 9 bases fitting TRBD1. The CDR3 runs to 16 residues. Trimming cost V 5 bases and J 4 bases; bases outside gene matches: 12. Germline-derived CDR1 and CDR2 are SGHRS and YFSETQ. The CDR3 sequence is CASRLSPGQGTTEAFF. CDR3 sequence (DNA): TGCGCCAGCAGATTAAGCCCGGGACAGGGAACCACTGAAGCTTTCTTT.

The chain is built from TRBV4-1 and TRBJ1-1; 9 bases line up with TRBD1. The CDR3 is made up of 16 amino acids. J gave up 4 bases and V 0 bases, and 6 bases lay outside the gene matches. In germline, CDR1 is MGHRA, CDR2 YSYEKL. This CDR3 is CASSQEKRQGGTEAFF. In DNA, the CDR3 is TGCGCCAGCAGCCAAGAGAAAAGACAGGGGGGCACTGAAGCTTTCTTT.

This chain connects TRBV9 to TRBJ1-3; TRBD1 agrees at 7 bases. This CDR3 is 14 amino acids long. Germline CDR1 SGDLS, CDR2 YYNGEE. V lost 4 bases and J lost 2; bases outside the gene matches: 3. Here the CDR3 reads CASSPTGTGNTIYF. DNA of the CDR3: TGTGCCAGCAGCCCGACAGGGACTGGAAACACCATATATTTT.

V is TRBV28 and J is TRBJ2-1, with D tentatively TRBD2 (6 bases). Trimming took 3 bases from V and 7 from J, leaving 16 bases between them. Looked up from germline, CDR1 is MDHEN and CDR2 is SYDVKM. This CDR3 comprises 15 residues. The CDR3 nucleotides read TGTGCCAGCAGTTTTGGGGCGGGGCCTACAAATGAGCAGTTCTTC. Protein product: CASSFGAGPTNEQFF.

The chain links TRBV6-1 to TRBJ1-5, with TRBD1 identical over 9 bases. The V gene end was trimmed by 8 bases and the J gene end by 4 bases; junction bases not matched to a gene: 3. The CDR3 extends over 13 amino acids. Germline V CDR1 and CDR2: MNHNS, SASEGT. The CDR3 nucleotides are TGTGCCAGCGTCGGGACAGGGAATCAGCCCCAGCATTTT. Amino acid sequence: CASVGTGNQPQHF.

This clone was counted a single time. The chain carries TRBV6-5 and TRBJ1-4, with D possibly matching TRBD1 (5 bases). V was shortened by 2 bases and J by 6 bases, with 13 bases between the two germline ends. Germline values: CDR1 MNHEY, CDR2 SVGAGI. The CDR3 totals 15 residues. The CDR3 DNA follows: TGTGCCAGCAGTTACGTGGTTGGGGCGGATGAAAAACTGTTTTTT. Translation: CASSYVVGADEKLFF.

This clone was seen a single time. CDR3 sequence: CASSQEDRVRGYGYTF. The CDR3 nucleotides are TGCGCCAGCAGCCAAGAGGACAGGGTTCGGGGCTATGGCTACACCTTC. The rearrangement links TRBV4-1 to TRBJ1-2; 8 bases are shared with TRBD1. V shed 0 bases, J shed 4 bases, and the junction held 7 bases outside the gene matches. This CDR3 comprises 16 residues. The germline V gene has CDR1 MGHRA and CDR2 YSYEKL.

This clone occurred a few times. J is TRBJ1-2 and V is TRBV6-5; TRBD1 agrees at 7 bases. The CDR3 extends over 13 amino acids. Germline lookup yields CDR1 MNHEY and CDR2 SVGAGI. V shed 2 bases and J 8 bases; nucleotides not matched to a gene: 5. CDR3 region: CASSYGRQGGYTF. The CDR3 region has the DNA TGTGCCAGCAGTTACGGTAGACAGGGCGGCTACACCTTC.

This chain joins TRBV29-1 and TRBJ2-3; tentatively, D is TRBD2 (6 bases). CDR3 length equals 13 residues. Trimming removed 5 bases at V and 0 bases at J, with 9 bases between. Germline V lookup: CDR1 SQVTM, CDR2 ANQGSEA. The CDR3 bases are TGCAGCGTTTCGGAGGGAAGCACAGATACGCAGTATTTT. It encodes CSVSEGSTDTQYF.

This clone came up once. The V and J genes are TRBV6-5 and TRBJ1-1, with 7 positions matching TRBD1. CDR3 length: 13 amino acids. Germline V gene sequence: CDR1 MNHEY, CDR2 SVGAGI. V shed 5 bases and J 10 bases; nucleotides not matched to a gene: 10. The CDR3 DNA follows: TGTGCCAGCAGTGAGGGGGCGCGGGCTTCAGCTTTCTTT. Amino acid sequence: CASSEGARASAFF.

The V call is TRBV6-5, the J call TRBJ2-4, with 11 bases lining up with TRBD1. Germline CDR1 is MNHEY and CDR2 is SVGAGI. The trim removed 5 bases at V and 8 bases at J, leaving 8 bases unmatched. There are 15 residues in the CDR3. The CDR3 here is CASSAWDRGIDIQYF. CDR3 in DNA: TGTGCCAGCAGTGCTTGGGACAGGGGGATTGACATTCAGTACTTC.

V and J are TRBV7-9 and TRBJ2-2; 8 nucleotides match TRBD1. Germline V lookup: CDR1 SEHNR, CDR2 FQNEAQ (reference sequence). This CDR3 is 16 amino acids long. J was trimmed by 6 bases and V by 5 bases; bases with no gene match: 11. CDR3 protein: CASSDGTPTGAGELFF. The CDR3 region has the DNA TGTGCCAGCAGCGATGGCACCCCGACAGGGGCCGGGGAGCTGTTTTTT.

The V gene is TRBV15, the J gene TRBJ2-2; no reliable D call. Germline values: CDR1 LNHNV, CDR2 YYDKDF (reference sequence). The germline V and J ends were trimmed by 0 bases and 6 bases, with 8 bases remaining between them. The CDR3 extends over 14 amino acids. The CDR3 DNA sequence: TGTGCCACCAGCAGAGATCTCCCCCCCGGGGAGCTGTTTTTT. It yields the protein CATSRDLPPGELFF.

The CDR3 loop reads CASSISPTNEKLFF. Here the CDR3 DNA reads TGTGCCAGTAGTATTAGCCCAACTAATGAAAAACTGTTTTTT. The chain carries TRBV19 and TRBJ1-4, with D hard to call. The germline V gene encodes CDR1 LNHDA and CDR2 SQIVND (reference sequence). V was pared by 3 bases and J by 0 bases, with 5 bases between. The CDR3 sequence is 14 residues long.

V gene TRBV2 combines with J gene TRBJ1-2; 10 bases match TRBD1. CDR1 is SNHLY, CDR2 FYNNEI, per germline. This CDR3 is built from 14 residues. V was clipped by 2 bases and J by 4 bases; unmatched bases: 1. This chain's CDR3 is CASSERDRGYGYTF. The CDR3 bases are TGTGCCAGCAGTGAACGGGACAGGGGCTATGGCTACACCTTC.

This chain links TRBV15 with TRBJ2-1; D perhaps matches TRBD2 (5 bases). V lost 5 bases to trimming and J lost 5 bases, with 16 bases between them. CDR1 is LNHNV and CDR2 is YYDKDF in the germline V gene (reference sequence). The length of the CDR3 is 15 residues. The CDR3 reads CATSRDDAGNNEQFF. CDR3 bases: TGTGCCACCAGCCGGGATGATGCTGGGAACAATGAGCAGTTCTTC. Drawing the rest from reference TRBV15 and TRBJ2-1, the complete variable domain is DAMVIQNPRYQVTQFGKPVTLSCSQTLNHNVMYWYQQKSSQAPKLLFHYYDKDFNNEADTPDNFQSRRPNTSFCFLDIRSPGLGDTAMYLCATSRDDAGNNEQFFGPGTRLTVL.

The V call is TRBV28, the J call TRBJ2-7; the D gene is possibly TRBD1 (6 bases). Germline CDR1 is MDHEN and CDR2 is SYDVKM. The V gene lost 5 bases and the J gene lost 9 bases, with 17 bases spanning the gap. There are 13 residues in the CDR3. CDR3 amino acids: CASSQTGQRAQYF. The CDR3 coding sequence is TGTGCCAGCAGTCAGACAGGACAACGCGCGCAGTACTTC.

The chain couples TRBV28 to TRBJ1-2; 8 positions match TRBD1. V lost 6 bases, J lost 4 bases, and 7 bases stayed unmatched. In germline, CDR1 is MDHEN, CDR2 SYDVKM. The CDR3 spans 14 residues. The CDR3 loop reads CASRIQGGLYGYTF. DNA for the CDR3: TGTGCCAGCAGGATACAGGGGGGGCTCTATGGCTACACCTTC.

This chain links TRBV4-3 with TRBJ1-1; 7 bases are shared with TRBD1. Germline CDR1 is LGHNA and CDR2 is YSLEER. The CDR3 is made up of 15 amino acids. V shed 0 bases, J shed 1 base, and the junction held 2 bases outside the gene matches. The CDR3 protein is CASSQENRGNTEAFF. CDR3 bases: TGCGCCAGCAGCCAAGAGAACAGGGGGAACACTGAAGCTTTCTTT.

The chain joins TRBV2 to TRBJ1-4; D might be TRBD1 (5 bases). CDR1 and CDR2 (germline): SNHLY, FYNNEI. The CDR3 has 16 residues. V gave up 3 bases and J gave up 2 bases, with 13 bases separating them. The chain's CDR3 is CASSDDRPPTNEKLFF. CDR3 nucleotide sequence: TGTGCCAGCAGTGACGACAGACCCCCGACTAATGAAAAACTGTTTTTT. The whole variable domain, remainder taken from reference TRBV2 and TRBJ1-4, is EPEVTQTPSHQVTQMGQEVILRCVPISNHLYFYWYRQILGQKVEFLVSFYNNEISEKSEIFDDQFSVERPDGSNFTLKIRSTKLEDSAMYFCASSDDRPPTNEKLFFGSGTQLSVL.

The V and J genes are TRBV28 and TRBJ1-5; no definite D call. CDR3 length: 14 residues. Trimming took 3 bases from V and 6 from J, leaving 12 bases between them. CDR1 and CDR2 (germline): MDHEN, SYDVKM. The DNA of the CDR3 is TGTGCCAGCAGTTTGGGCCCCGTGCTTCAGCCCCAGCATTTT. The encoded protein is CASSLGPVLQPQHF.

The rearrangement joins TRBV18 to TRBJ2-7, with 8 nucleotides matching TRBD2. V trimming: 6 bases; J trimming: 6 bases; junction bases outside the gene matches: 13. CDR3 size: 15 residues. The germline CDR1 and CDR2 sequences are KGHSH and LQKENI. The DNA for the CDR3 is TGTGCCAGCTCCCCCTTCGGGGGGGGGCAAGGCGAGCAGTACTTC. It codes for CASSPFGGGQGEQYF. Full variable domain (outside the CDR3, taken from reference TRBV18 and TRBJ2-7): NAGVMQNPRHLVRRRGQEARLRCSPMKGHSHVYWYRQLPEEGLKFMVYLQKENIIDESGMPKERFSAEFPKEGPSILRIQQVVRGDSAAYFCASSPFGGGQGEQYFGPGTRLTVT.

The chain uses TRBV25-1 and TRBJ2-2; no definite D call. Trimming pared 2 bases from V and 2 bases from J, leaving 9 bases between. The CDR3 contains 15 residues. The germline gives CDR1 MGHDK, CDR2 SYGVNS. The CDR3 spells CASSERGRNTGELFF. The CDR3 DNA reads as TGTGCCAGCAGTGAACGCGGCAGAAACACCGGGGAGCTGTTTTTT.

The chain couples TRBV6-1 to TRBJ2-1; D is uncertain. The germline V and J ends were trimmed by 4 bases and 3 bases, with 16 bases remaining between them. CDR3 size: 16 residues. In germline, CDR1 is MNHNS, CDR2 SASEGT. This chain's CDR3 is CASSAPRVSYYNEQFF. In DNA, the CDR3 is TGTGCCAGCAGTGCCCCTCGGGTTAGTTACTACAATGAGCAGTTCTTC.

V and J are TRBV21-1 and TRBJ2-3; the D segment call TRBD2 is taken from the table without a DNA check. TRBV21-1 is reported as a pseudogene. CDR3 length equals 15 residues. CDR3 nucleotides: TGTGCCAGCAGAACTAGCGGGGGGGCCGCTGATACGCAGTATTTT. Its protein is CASRTSGGAADTQYF.

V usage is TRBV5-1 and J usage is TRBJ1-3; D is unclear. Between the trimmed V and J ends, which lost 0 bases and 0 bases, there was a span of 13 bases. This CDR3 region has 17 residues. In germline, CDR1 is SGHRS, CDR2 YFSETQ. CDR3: CASSLDGSDNSGNTIYF. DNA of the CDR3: TGCGCCAGCAGCTTGGATGGTTCAGATAACTCTGGAAACACCATATATTTT.